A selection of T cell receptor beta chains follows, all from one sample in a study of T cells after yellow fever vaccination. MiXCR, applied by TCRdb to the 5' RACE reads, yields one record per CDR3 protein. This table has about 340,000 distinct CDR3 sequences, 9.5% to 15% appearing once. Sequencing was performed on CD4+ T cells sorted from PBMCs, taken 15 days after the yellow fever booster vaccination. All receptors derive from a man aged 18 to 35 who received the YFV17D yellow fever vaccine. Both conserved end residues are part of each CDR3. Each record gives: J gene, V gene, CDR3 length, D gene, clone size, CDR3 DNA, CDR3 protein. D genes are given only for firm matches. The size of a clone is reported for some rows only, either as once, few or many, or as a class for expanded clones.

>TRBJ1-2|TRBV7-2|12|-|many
TGTGCCAGCAGCTTACTTTGGGATGGCTACACCTTC
CASSLLWDGYTF
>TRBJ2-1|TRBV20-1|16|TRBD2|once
TGCAGTGCTAGAGATCCGCTGGGGGGGGGGACCAATGAGCAGTTCTTC
CSARDPLGGGTNEQFF
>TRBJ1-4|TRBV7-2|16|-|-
TGTGCCAGCAGCCAAGCCCCGAAGACCACTAATGAAAAACTGTTTTTT
CASSQAPKTTNEKLFF
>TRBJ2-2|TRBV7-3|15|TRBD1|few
TGTGCCAGCAGCACAGGGGGCCCGAACACCGGGGAGCTGTTTTTT
CASSTGGPNTGELFF
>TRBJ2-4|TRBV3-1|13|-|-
TGTGCCAGCAGCCGGGGTGGGGAAAACATTCAGTACTTC
CASSRGGENIQYF
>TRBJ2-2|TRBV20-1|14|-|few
TGCAGTGCTAGGGGGCTTACAAACACCGGGGAGCTGTTTTTT
CSARGLTNTGELFF
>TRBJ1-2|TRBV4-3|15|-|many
TGCGCCAGCAGCCAAGAGGGAAGGGGATTCGATGGCTACACCTTC
CASSQEGRGFDGYTF
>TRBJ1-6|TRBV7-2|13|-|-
TGTGCCAGCAGCTCCTATCGGGAGGTGTCCCTCCACTTT
CASSSYREVSLHF
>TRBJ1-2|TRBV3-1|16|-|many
TGTGCCAGCAGCCGATCGATCGGGGGAGCTAACTATGGCTACACCTTC
CASSRSIGGANYGYTF
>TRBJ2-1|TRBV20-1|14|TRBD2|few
TGCAGTGCTTACGGGGGGGCCCCGGTCAATGAGCAGTTCTTC
CSAYGGAPVNEQFF
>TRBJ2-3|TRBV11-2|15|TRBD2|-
TGTGCCAGCAGCCCGAGCGGGAGCGAAGGAGATACGCAGTATTTT
CASSPSGSEGDTQYF
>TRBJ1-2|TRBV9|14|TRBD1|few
TGTGCCAGCAGCGTAAGGACAGGAGGCGATGGCTACACCTTC
CASSVRTGGDGYTF
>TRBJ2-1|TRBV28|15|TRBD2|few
TGTGCCAGCAGTCGACCTGGGGGGGGGTCTTCCGAGCAGTTCTTC
CASSRPGGGSSEQFF
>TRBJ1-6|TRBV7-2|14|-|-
TGTGCCAGCAGCGTACAGGTCGGAGATTCACCCCTCCACTTT
CASSVQVGDSPLHF
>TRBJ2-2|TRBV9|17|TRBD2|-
TGTGCCAGCAGCGTAGCGGCTAGCGGGACGAACACCGGGGAGCTGTTTTTT
CASSVAASGTNTGELFF
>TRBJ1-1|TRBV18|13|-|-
TGTGCCAGCTCAAGGGACGAAAACACTGAAGCTTTCTTT
CASSRDENTEAFF
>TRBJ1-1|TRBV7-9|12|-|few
TGTGCCAGCAGCCCCCGAGAGTCTGAAGCTTTCTTT
CASSPRESEAFF
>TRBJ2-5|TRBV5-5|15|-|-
TGTGCCAGCAGCTGGCAACCGGGGATCTCAGAGACCCAGTACTTC
CASSWQPGISETQYF
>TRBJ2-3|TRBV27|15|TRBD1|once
TGTGCCAGCAGTTTCCCTGGACAGGGTTGGGATACGCAGTATTTT
CASSFPGQGWDTQYF
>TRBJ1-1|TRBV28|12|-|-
TGTGCCAGCAGGCAGGGTTTCACTGAAGCTTTCTTT
CASRQGFTEAFF
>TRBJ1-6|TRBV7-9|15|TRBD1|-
TGTGCCAGCAGCTTCCGGGACAGGGGGAATTCACCCCTCCACTTT
CASSFRDRGNSPLHF
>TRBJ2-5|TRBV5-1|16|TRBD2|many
TGCGCCAGCACCCCTAGCGGGGGGGGAATCGGAGAGACCCAGTACTTC
CASTPSGGGIGETQYF
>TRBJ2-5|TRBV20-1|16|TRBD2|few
TGCAGTGCGCCCGACCCCTTCGCGGGGGGGCTCGAGACCCAGTACTTC
CSAPDPFAGGLETQYF
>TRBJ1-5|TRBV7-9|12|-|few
TGTGCCAGCAGCTCGACAGATCAGCCCCAGCATTTT
CASSSTDQPQHF
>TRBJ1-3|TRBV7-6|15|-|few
TGTGCCAGCAGCTTAGGGCCAGCCTCTGGAAACACCATATATTTT
CASSLGPASGNTIYF
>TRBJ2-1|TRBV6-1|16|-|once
TGTGCCAGCAGGAGGGACACTCGCTTCTCCTACAATGGGCAGTTCTTC
CASRRDTRFSYNGQFF
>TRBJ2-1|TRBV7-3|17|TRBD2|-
TGTGCCAGCAGCAAAACCGGCCGGACTAGCGGCAACAATGAGCAGTTCTTC
CASSKTGRTSGNNEQFF
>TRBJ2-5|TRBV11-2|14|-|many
TGTGCCAGCAGCCTTGACAGACTTCAAGAGACCCAGTACTTC
CASSLDRLQETQYF
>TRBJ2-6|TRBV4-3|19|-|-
TGCGCCAGCAGCCAAGTAATGGGGGGCGCGAGCTCTGGGGCCAACGTCCTGACTTTC
CASSQVMGGASSGANVLTF
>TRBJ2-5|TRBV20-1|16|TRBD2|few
TGCAGTGCTAGAGAGGTGCGGCGGGGGGCCAAAGAGACCCAGTACTTC
CSAREVRRGAKETQYF
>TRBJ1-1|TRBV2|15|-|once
TGTGCCAGCAGTGAAGCGATGCCACAGGACACTGAAGCTTTCTTT
CASSEAMPQDTEAFF
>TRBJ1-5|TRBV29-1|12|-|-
TGCAGCGTTGGGGACTTGCATCAGCCCCAGCATTTT
CSVGDLHQPQHF
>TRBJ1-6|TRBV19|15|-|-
TGTGCCAGTAGTCTCCAGTCCACTATAGATTCACCCCTCCACTTT
CASSLQSTIDSPLHF
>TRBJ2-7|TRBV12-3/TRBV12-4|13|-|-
TGTGCCAGCAGTTTGAGACAGGCCGGCGAGCAGTACTTC
CASSLRQAGEQYF
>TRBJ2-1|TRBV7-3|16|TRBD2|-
TGTGCCAGCAGCCCCGAGAGCGGGGGGGGCAACAATGAGCAGTTCTTC
CASSPESGGGNNEQFF
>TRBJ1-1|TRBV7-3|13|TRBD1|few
TGTGCCAGCGCGACAGGGTTAAACACTGAAGCTTTCTTT
CASATGLNTEAFF
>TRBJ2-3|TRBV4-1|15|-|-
TGCGCCAGCAGCCATCCGTTCAACAGCTTCGATACGCAGTATTTT
CASSHPFNSFDTQYF
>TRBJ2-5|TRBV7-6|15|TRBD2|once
TGTGCCAGCAGCTTATTACTAGCGGAGTCGAGGGGCCAGTACTTC
CASSLLLAESRGQYF
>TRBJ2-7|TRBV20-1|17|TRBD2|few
TGCAGTGCTAGAGGACTAGCGGGGGGAGGACTAGGCTACGAGCAGTACTTC
CSARGLAGGGLGYEQYF
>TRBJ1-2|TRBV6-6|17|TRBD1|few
TGTGCCAGCAGTTATGGAACCGGGACAGGGGCTGGCTATGGCTACACCTTC
CASSYGTGTGAGYGYTF
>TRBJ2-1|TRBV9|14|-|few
TGTGCCAGCAGCGTCCGATCGGGGCGCCATGAGCAGTTCTTC
CASSVRSGRHEQFF
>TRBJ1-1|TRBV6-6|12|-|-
TGTGCCAGCAGACAGTTGAACACTGAAGCTTTCTTT
CASRQLNTEAFF
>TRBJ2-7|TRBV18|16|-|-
TGTGCCAGCTCACCACCGGGCGTTGTGGGTTGGCACGAGCAGTACTTC
CASSPPGVVGWHEQYF
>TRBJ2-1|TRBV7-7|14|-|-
TGTGCTAGCAGCCCTGCTAGCTCCTACAATGAGCAGTTCTTC
CASSPASSYNEQFF
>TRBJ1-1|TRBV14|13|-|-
TGTGCCAGCACAAGGGAATCGAACACTGAAGCTTTCTTT
CASTRESNTEAFF
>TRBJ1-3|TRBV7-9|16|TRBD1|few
TGTGCCAGCAGCTTAGCGACAGGGGTCCTCGGAAACACCATATATTTT
CASSLATGVLGNTIYF
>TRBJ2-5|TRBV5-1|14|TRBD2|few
TGCGCCAGCCAGAGCGGGGGGAACCAAGAGACCCAGTACTTC
CASQSGGNQETQYF
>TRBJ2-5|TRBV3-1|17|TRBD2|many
TGTGCCAGCAGCCAAGTACTAGCGGGGGGATCACAAGAGACCCAGTACTTC
CASSQVLAGGSQETQYF
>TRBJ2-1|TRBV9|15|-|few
TGTGCCACCTCTAGGACCGACTATTCCTACAATGAGCAGTTCTTC
CATSRTDYSYNEQFF
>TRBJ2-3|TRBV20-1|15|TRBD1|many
TGCAGTGCTCGCCACTACAGGGGAATTGGAGATACGCAGTATTTT
CSARHYRGIGDTQYF
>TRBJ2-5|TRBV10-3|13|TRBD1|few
TGTGCCATCAGTGAACAGGGGGAAGAGACCCAGTACTTC
CAISEQGEETQYF